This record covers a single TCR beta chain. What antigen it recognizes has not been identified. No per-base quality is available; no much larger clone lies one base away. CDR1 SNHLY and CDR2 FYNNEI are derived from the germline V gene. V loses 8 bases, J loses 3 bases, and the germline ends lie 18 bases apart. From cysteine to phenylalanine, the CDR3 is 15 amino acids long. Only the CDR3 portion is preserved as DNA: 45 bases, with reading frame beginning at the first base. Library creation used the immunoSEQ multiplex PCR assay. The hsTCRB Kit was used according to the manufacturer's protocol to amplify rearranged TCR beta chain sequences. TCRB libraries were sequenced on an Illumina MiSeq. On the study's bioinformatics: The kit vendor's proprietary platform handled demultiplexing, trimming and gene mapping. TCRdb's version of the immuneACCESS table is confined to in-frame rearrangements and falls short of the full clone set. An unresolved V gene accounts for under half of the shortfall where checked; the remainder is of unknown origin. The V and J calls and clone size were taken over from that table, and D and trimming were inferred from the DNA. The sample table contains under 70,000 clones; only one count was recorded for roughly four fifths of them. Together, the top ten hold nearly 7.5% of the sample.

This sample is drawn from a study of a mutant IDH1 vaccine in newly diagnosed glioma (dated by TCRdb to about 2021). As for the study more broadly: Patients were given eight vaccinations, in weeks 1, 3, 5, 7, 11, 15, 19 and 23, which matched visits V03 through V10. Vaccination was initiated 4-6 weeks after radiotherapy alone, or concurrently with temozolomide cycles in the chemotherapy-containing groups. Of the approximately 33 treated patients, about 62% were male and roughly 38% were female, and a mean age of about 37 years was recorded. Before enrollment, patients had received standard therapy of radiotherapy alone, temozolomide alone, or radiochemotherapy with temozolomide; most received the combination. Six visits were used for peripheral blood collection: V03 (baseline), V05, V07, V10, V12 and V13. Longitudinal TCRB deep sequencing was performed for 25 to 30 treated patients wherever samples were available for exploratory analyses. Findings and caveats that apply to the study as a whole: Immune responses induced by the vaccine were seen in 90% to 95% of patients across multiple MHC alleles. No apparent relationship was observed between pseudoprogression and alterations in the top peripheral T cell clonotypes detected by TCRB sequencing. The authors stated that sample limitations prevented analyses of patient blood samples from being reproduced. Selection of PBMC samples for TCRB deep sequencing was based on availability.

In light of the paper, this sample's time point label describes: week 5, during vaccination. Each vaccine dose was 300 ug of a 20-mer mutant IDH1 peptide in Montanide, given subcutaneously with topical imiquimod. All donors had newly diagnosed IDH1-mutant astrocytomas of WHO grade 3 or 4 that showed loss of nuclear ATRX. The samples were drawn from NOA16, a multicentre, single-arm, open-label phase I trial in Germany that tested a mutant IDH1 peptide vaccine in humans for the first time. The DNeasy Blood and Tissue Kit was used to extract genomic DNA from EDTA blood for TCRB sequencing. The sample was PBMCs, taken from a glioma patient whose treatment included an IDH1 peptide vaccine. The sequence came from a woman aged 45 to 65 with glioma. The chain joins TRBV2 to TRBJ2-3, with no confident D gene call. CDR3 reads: CASGSRGLGTDTQYF. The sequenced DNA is TGTGCCAGCGGGTCCAGAGGCCTCGGAACAGATACGCAGTATTTT.